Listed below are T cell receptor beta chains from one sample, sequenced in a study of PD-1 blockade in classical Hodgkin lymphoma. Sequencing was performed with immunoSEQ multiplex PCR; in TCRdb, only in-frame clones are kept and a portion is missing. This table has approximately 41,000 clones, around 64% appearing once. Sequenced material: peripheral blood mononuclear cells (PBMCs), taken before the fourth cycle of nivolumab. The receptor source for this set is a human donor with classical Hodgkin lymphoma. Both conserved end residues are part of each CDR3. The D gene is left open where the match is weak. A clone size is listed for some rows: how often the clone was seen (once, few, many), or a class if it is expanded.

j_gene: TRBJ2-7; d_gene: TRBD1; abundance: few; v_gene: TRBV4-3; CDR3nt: TGCGCCAGCAGCCCAGGGACAGACTCCTACGAGCAGTACTTC; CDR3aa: CASSPGTDSYEQYF
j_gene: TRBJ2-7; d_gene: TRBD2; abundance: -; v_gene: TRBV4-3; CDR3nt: TGCGCCAGCAGCCAAGAAGCGACTAGCACCGACTACGAGCAGTACTTC; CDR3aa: CASSQEATSTDYEQYF
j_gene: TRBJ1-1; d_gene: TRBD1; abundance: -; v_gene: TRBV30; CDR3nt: TGTGCCTGGAGTGCGGGACAGGGGACCACTGAAGCTTTCTTT; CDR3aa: CAWSAGQGTTEAFF
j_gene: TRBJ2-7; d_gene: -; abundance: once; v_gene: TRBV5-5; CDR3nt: TGTGCCAGCAGCTTGAGGGGGAATTCCTACGAGCAGTACTTC; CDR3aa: CASSLRGNSYEQYF
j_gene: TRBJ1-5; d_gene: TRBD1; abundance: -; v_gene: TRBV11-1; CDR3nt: TGTGCCAGCAGCGGAGGGGGACAGATCAATCAGCCCCAGCATTTT; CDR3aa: CASSGGGQINQPQHF
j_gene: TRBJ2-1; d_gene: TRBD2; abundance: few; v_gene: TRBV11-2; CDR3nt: TGTGCCAGCAGCTTTCCAGCGGTCAGCGGGGGGCGATCCTACAATGAGCAGTTCTTC; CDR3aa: CASSFPAVSGGRSYNEQFF
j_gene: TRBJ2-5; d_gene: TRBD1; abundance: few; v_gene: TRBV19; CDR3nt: TGTGCCAGTTGGGACAGGGGAGGAGGAGAGACCCAGTACTTC; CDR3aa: CASWDRGGGETQYF
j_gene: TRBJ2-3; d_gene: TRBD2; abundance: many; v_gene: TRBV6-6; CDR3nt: TGTGCCAGCAGCCGGACTAGCCCATCTAGCACAGATACGCAGTATTTT; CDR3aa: CASSRTSPSSTDTQYF
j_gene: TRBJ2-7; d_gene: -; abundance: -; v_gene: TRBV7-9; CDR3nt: TGTGCCAGCAGCTTAGTTGGCGAGCAGTACTTC; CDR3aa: CASSLVGEQYF
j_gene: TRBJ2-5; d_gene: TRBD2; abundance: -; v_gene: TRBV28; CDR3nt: TGTGCCAGCAGACTAGCGGGGGTTCAAGAGACCCAGTACTTC; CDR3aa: CASRLAGVQETQYF
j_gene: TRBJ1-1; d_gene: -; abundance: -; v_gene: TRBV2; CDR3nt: TGTGCCAGCAGAAGGGACGGTCCGAACACTGAAGCTTTCTTT; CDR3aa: CASRRDGPNTEAFF
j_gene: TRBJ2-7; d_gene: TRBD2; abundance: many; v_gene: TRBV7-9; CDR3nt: TGTGCCAGCAGCTATGGCGGGAGCCAGGGCTACGAGCAGTACTTC; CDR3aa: CASSYGGSQGYEQYF
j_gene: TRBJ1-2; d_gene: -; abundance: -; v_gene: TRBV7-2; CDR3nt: TGTGCCAGCAGCTCACCCGGGACGGGCTATGGCTACACCTTC; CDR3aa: CASSSPGTGYGYTF
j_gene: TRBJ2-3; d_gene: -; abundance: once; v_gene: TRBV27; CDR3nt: TGTGCCAGCAGTTTTGGCAGGGTGCGCACAGATACGCAGTATTTT; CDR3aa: CASSFGRVRTDTQYF